The 32 T cell receptor beta chains below come from one sample, sequenced in a study of blood T cell repertoires in COVID-19. Profiling relied on immunoSEQ multiplex PCR, and the TCRdb table lists in-frame clones only, not all of them. This sample has 200,000 to 250,000 clones, with roughly nine tenths found just once. The specimen sequenced was peripheral blood. The receptors were gathered from a woman aged 45-65 years with COVID-19, enrolled during active disease.

This clone was detected once. V and J are TRBV10-3 and TRBJ1-2; 8 nucleotides align to TRBD1. J lost 8 bases, V lost 6 bases, and 2 bases had no gene match. The CDR3 is 11 amino acids. Per the germline V gene, CDR1 is ENHRY and CDR2 is SYGVKD. The CDR3 loop is CAISQGAGYTF. CDR3 in DNA: TGTGCCATCAGCCAGGGGGCCGGCTACACCTTC.

The J gene is TRBJ2-1, the V gene TRBV6-5; tentatively, D is TRBD1 (5 bases). V gave up 0 bases and J gave up 7 bases, with 10 bases separating them. The CDR3 spans 14 residues. CDR1 is MNHEY, CDR2 SVGAGI, per germline. Here the CDR3 reads CASSYSYRLNEQFF. The CDR3 DNA reads as TGTGCCAGCAGTTACTCCTACAGGTTAAATGAGCAGTTCTTC.

This chain connects TRBV3-1 (or the pseudogene TRBV3-2) to TRBJ1-2; D not certain. The CDR3 totals 12 residues. The germline V gene encodes CDR1 LGHDT and CDR2 YNNKEL (reference sequence). V was clipped by 0 bases and J by 4 bases, with 3 bases between them. This CDR3 is CASSQDVYGYTF. The CDR3 DNA sequence: TGTGCCAGCAGCCAAGACGTCTATGGCTACACCTTC.

This clone came up a few times. The CDR3 region has the DNA TGCGCCAGCAGCTTGAGACATGTAACCTACGAGCAGTACGTC. It codes for CASSLRHVTYEQYV. The chain is built from TRBV5-1 and TRBJ2-7; D remains ambiguous. Trimming shortened V by 1 base and J by 2 bases, and 10 bases separated the two germline ends. There are 14 residues in the CDR3. Looked up from germline, CDR1 is SGHRS and CDR2 is YFSETQ.

This chain uses TRBV3-1 (or the pseudogene TRBV3-2) with TRBJ1-2, with 7 bases identical to TRBD1. CDR1 and CDR2 (germline): LGHDT, YNNKEL (reference sequence). V lost 5 bases, J lost 0 bases, and 6 bases stayed unmatched. The CDR3 sequence is 15 residues long. This CDR3 is CASSKTGTANYGYTF. CDR3 nucleotides: TGTGCCAGCAGCAAAACAGGGACAGCTAACTATGGCTACACCTTC.

The CDR3 loop reads CAWAGTTRDGYTF. As DNA, the CDR3 is TGTGCCTGGGCCGGGACAACCCGCGATGGCTACACCTTC. The V and J genes are TRBV30 and TRBJ1-2; TRBD1 is a possible D gene (6 bases). The ends were cut back, 5 bases at V and 6 bases at J, with 16 bases in the middle. CDR3 length equals 13 residues. Germline CDR1 is GTSNPN and CDR2 is SVGIG (reference sequence).

This rearrangement joins TRBV11-3 to TRBJ2-1, with a possible D match to TRBD2 (6 bases). The V end lost 5 bases, the J end lost 0 bases, and 17 bases lay between the germline ends. This CDR3 is built from 17 residues. Germline V gene data show CDR1 as SGHNT and CDR2 as YENEEA. The CDR3: CASSPRASAFSYNEQFF. CDR3 nucleotides: TGTGCCAGCAGCCCAAGGGCTAGCGCCTTCTCCTACAATGAGCAGTTCTTC.

The rearrangement uses TRBV6-5 and TRBJ2-5; D may be TRBD1 (7 bases). Between the trimmed V and J ends, which lost 6 bases and 4 bases, there was a span of 18 bases. This CDR3 contains 15 residues. Per the germline V gene, CDR1 is MNHEY and CDR2 is SVGAGI. Written as DNA, the CDR3 is TGTGCCAGCAGCCGTGGACAGGTGGGAGGAGAGACCCAGTACTTC. Residues: CASSRGQVGGETQYF.

The rearrangement uses TRBV6-6 and TRBJ2-7; 9 bases fit TRBD1. V shed 6 bases, J shed 5 bases, and the junction held 2 bases outside the gene matches. This CDR3 comprises 12 residues. Germline-derived CDR1 and CDR2 are MNHNY and SVGAGI (reference sequence). CDR3 loop: CASRRTGDEQYV. DNA of the CDR3: TGTGCCAGCAGACGGACAGGGGACGAGCAGTACGTC.

This chain links TRBV6-2 or TRBV6-3 with TRBJ2-3; the D is unclear. V shed 4 bases and J shed 5 bases, with 10 bases lying between them. Looked up from germline, CDR1 is MNHEY and CDR2 is SVGEGT. This CDR3 has 13 amino acids. For the CDR3, the DNA is TGTGCCAGCAGTTTCACTCCGGGAGATACGCAGTATTTT. It translates to CASSFTPGDTQYF.

The chain combines TRBV18 with TRBJ1-2, with D perhaps matching TRBD1 (5 bases). CDR3 length equals 14 residues. Trimming left V 0 bases short and J 7 bases short, with 12 bases between. Germline CDR1 and CDR2: KGHSH and LQKENI. The DNA of the CDR3 is TGTGCCAGCTCACCACCGCTTCGGGGGATTGGCTACACCTTC. Encoded protein: CASSPPLRGIGYTF. The entire variable domain, with the rest obtained from reference TRBV18 and TRBJ1-2, is as follows: NAGVMQNPRHLVRRRGQEARLRCSPMKGHSHVYWYRQLPEEGLKFMVYLQKENIIDESGMPKERFSAEFPKEGPSILRIQQVVRGDSAAYFCASSPPLRGIGYTFGSGTRLTVV.

CDR3 loop: CASSPGQGIFEQYF. In DNA, the CDR3 is TGTGCCAGTAGCCCGGGACAGGGGATATTCGAGCAGTACTTC. J is TRBJ2-7 and V is TRBV19; 10 nucleotides match TRBD1. J lost 6 bases, V lost 6 bases, and 8 bases had no gene match. The germline V gene encodes CDR1 LNHDA and CDR2 SQIVND (reference sequence). This CDR3 spans 14 amino acids.

V gene TRBV7-2 combines with J gene TRBJ2-7; TRBD2 matches at 7 bases. J lost 0 bases, V lost 4 bases, and 0 bases had no gene match. The CDR3 totals 13 residues. From germline, CDR1 is SGHTA and CDR2 FQGNSA. CDR3 bases: TGTGCCAGCAGCTGGGGGGGCTCCTACGAGCAGTACGTC. Translation gives CASSWGGSYEQYV.

To note about this clone: At one end the junction does not follow the germline gene, possibly because of a read error. The chain combines TRBV2 with TRBJ1-1, with D unclear. The CDR3 extends over 11 amino acids. In germline, CDR1 is SNHLY, CDR2 FYNNEI. The CDR3 nucleotides read TGTGCCAGCAGAGAAGGCAGAGAAGCTTTCTTT. It specifies CASREGREAFF.

This chain connects TRBV6-5 to TRBJ2-2; 12 nucleotides line up with TRBD2. The CDR3 totals 15 residues. Germline CDR1 and CDR2: MNHEY and SVGAGI. With V trimmed by 10 bases and J by 2 bases, 5 bases remained unmatched. The CDR3 sequence: CAIWGLAGNTGELFF. The CDR3 DNA sequence: TGTGCCATTTGGGGACTAGCGGGCAACACCGGGGAGCTGTTTTTT.

The CDR3 coding sequence is TGTGCCAGCAGCCAAGATATCGGACATTCCTACGAGCAGTACTTC. As protein: CASSQDIGHSYEQYF. The chain joins TRBV3-1 (or the pseudogene TRBV3-2) to TRBJ2-7; D is possibly TRBD1 (5 bases). Germline CDR1 LGHDT, CDR2 YNNKEL (reference sequence). The CDR3 spans 15 residues. V was clipped by 0 bases and J by 1 base, with 10 bases between them.

This clone showed up just once. The genes are TRBV28 and TRBJ1-1, with TRBD1 identical over 7 bases. Germline V lookup: CDR1 MDHEN, CDR2 SYDVKM. The V gene end was trimmed by 6 bases and the J gene end by 5 bases; junction bases not matched to a gene: 18. The CDR3 contains 17 residues. In DNA form, the CDR3 reads TGTGCCAGCAGGGTGCGGGGACAGCCGGGGGTGGTTACTGAAGCTTTCTTT. This sequence encodes CASRVRGQPGVVTEAFF.

The chain recombines TRBV28 with TRBJ2-3; 10 positions agree with TRBD2. V was clipped by 4 bases and J by 8 bases; unmatched bases: 9. CDR1 MDHEN and CDR2 SYDVKM come from the germline V gene. The CDR3 extends over 15 amino acids. The CDR3 reads CASSSSSGGSSTQYF. For the CDR3, the DNA is TGTGCCAGCAGTTCCTCTAGCGGGGGAAGTTCTACGCAGTATTTT.

The chain couples TRBV9 to TRBJ1-3; D gene uncertain. This CDR3 has 15 amino acids. Germline CDR1 SGDLS, CDR2 YYNGEE. V dropped 0 bases and J dropped 0 bases, with 7 bases sitting between them. This CDR3 is CASSVGPGSGNTIYF. The CDR3 region has the DNA TGTGCCAGCAGCGTAGGCCCGGGCTCTGGAAACACCATATATTTT.

V gene TRBV7-9 combines with J gene TRBJ2-3; 14 nucleotides align to TRBD2. The V gene end was trimmed by 8 bases and the J gene end by 2 bases; junction bases not matched to a gene: 6. This CDR3 has 16 amino acids. Germline V gene sequence: CDR1 SEHNR, CDR2 FQNEAQ (reference sequence). CDR3: CASGPGLAGATDTQYF. The CDR3 bases are TGTGCCAGCGGCCCGGGACTAGCGGGGGCCACAGATACGCAGTATTTT.

The rearrangement joins TRBV30 to TRBJ1-6, with 8 bases identical to TRBD1. The J segment lost 9 bases and the V segment lost 2 bases, leaving 6 bases of the junction unmatched. The CDR3 contains 14 residues. Germline V gene lookup returns CDR1 GTSNPN and CDR2 SVGIG (reference sequence). The CDR3 coding sequence is TGTGCCTGGAGTACCGGGACAGGAGTTTCACCCCTCCACTTT. This codes for CAWSTGTGVSPLHF.

The chain links TRBV3-1 (or the pseudogene TRBV3-2) to TRBJ2-2; possibly TRBD2 for D (7 bases). V lost 1 base, J lost 5 bases, and 11 bases lay in between. The CDR3 has 15 residues. CDR1 and CDR2 from the germline V gene are LGHDT and YNNKEL (reference sequence). This CDR3 reads CASSQVRGGTGELFF. The DNA for the CDR3 is TGTGCCAGCAGCCAAGTTAGGGGGGGAACCGGGGAGCTGTTTTTT.

This clone was seen only once. The chain joins TRBV9 to TRBJ1-1; the D gene is possibly TRBD1 (6 bases). This CDR3 comprises 13 residues. With 4 bases removed from V and 3 bases from J, the gap between germline ends came to 10 bases. Per the germline V gene, CDR1 is SGDLS and CDR2 is YYNGEE. The DNA for the CDR3 is TGTGCCAGCAGCATCCAGGGGTACACTGAAGCTTTCTTT. It is translated as CASSIQGYTEAFF.

The chain recombines TRBV12-3 or TRBV12-4 with TRBJ2-7, with 7 bases aligning to TRBD1. Trimming took 6 bases from V and 4 from J; bases not matched to a gene: 6. CDR3 size: 13 residues. CDR3: CASSSGTVYEQYV. CDR3 DNA: TGTGCCAGCAGCTCCGGGACAGTATACGAGCAGTACGTC.

V usage is TRBV30 and J usage is TRBJ1-4; weak D call: TRBD1 (6 bases). Germline lookup yields CDR1 GTSNPN and CDR2 SVGIG (reference sequence). The V and J ends lost 4 bases and 5 bases respectively, with 20 bases between them. The length of the CDR3 is 16 residues. The CDR3 loop is CAWTKSRTAINEKLFF. CDR3 coding DNA: TGTGCCTGGACCAAAAGCCGGACAGCTATCAATGAAAAACTGTTTTTT.

This clone was detected once. This chain joins TRBV11-2 and TRBJ2-5; maybe TRBD2 (5 bases). This CDR3 is built from 13 residues. Germline-derived CDR1 and CDR2 are SGHAT and FQNNGV. Trimming took 1 base from V and 3 from J, leaving 6 bases between them. CDR3 DNA sequence: TGTGCCAGCAGCTTAGGAGGGAAAGAGACCCAGTACTTC. The encoded protein is CASSLGGKETQYF.

The CDR3 region is CASSLQTNEKLFF. The CDR3 DNA follows: TGCGCCAGCAGCTTGCAGACTAATGAAAAACTGTTTTTT. The J gene is TRBJ1-4, the V gene TRBV5-1; D is undetermined. The germline CDR1 and CDR2 sequences are SGHRS and YFSETQ. CDR3 size: 13 residues. Trimming pared 1 base from V and 2 bases from J, leaving 3 bases between.

This chain connects TRBV24-1 to TRBJ2-5, with D perhaps matching TRBD1 (5 bases). From germline, CDR1 is KGHDR and CDR2 SFDVKD. V lost 4 bases, J lost 2 bases, and 10 bases lay in between. This CDR3 spans 14 amino acids. CDR3 DNA: TGTGCCACCAGTGAAGCCAGGGTTCAAGAGACCCAGTACTTC. This sequence encodes CATSEARVQETQYF.

The V and J genes are TRBV2 and TRBJ2-7, with D maybe TRBD2 (5 bases). V was pared by 5 bases and J by 2 bases, with 10 bases between. CDR3 length: 13 residues. Germline V gene data show CDR1 as SNHLY and CDR2 as FYNNEI. The CDR3 DNA follows: TGTGCCAGCAGTAGGACTTCCCCCTACGAGCAGTACGTC. Translated, it gives CASSRTSPYEQYV.

The chain links TRBV7-2 to TRBJ2-3; weak D call: TRBD1 (6 bases). Looked up from germline, CDR1 is SGHTA and CDR2 is FQGNSA. The CDR3 covers 16 residues. The V gene lost 1 base and the J gene lost 0 bases, with 11 bases spanning the gap. The CDR3 nucleotides read TGTGCCAGCAGCTTAGGCACAGGGCGCAGCACAGATACGCAGTATTTT. It is translated as CASSLGTGRSTDTQYF.

The chain links TRBV6-4 to TRBJ2-2; TRBD1 is a possible D gene (6 bases). CDR3 length equals 15 residues. V lost 8 bases to trimming and J lost 5 bases, with 18 bases between them. Germline V gene data show CDR1 as MRHNA and CDR2 as SNTAGT. The CDR3 nucleotides are TGTGCCAGCTACCCGTACAGGGATGGGACCGGGGAGCTGTTTTTT. Translation: CASYPYRDGTGELFF.

The chain has TRBV25-1 and TRBJ1-3; D ambiguous. The CDR3 spans 15 residues. Trimming cost V 1 base and J 0 bases, with 7 bases left between them. Per the germline V gene, CDR1 is MGHDK and CDR2 is SYGVNS. CDR3: CASSESRLSGNTIYF. DNA for the CDR3: TGTGCCAGCAGTGAATCGAGGCTCTCTGGAAACACCATATATTTT.